This passage covers 18 T cell receptor beta chains from one sample sequenced in a study of Tregs in tolerant kidney transplant recipients. This table comes from immunoSEQ multiplex PCR, and its TCRdb copy is limited to in-frame clones, with some not included. This sample has tens of thousands of clones, with around 83% found just once. Material: CD4+ T cells from blood. The receptors derive from a human donor in good health.

This clone appeared a few times. The chain has TRBV18 and TRBJ1-1; D ambiguous. The CDR3 runs to 14 residues. The germline gives CDR1 KGHSH, CDR2 LQKENI. The ends were cut back, 3 bases at V and 0 bases at J, with 8 bases in the middle. The CDR3 sequence: CASSPIGVNTEAFF. The CDR3 DNA is TGTGCCAGCTCACCCATTGGGGTGAACACTGAAGCTTTCTTT.

This clone was picked up a small number of times. One end of the junction fails to match germline, which may point to a read error. This chain uses TRBV12-5 with TRBJ1-1, with D maybe TRBD1 (6 bases). CDR1 is LGHNT, CDR2 FRNRAP, per germline. This CDR3 is built from 15 residues. CDR3 amino acids: CASGLPIRWGARIAF. DNA for the CDR3: TGTGCTAGTGGCCTACCTATTAGGTGGGGGGCGCGAATTGCCTTT.

This chain connects TRBV6-5 to TRBJ1-1, with D perhaps TRBD1 (6 bases). Germline lookup yields CDR1 MNHEY and CDR2 SVGAGI. The V and J ends lost 6 bases and 0 bases respectively, with 14 bases between them. The CDR3 is made up of 15 amino acids. CDR3 DNA sequence: TGTGCCAGCAGCCTACAAGGACAGATGAACACTGAAGCTTTCTTT. Translating gives CASSLQGQMNTEAFF.

This clone was detected a few times. This chain links TRBV21-1 with TRBJ2-2. TRBV21-1 is shown as a pseudogene. This CDR3 comprises 15 residues. CDR3 bases: TGTGCCAGCAGCATGCCGGGACCTAACACCGGGGAGCTGTTTTTT. Protein sequence: CASSMPGPNTGELFF.

The V and J genes are TRBV28 and TRBJ1-1, with a tentative D call TRBD1 (5 bases). The ends were cut back, 6 bases at V and 0 bases at J, with 20 bases in the middle. The V gene's germline CDR1 is MDHEN and CDR2 SYDVKM. This CDR3 contains 17 residues. CDR3: CASRRGGSKRLNTEAFF. The CDR3 DNA reads as TGTGCCAGCAGGCGGGGCGGATCAAAACGCTTGAACACTGAAGCTTTCTTT.

The V and J genes are TRBV2 and TRBJ2-5; 8 bases are a match to TRBD2. The germline CDR1 and CDR2 sequences are SNHLY and FYNNEI. The CDR3 has 13 amino acids. V dropped 6 bases and J dropped 4; count of bases not matched to a gene: 4. This chain's CDR3 is CASRGTRRETQYF. CDR3 DNA: TGTGCCAGCAGGGGGACTAGGAGAGAGACCCAGTACTTC.

The chain couples TRBV30 to TRBJ2-1; TRBD2 matches at 8 bases. Germline loops: CDR1 GTSNPN, CDR2 SVGIG (reference sequence). V trimming: 1 base; J trimming: 6 bases; junction bases outside the gene matches: 2. This CDR3 spans 13 amino acids. The CDR3 here is CAWSDGTSNEQFF. As DNA, the CDR3 is TGTGCCTGGAGTGATGGGACTAGCAATGAGCAGTTCTTC.

V gene TRBV5-1 combines with J gene TRBJ2-1; TRBD1 matches at 9 bases. The V gene's germline CDR1 is SGHRS and CDR2 YFSETQ. After removal of 2 bases from V and 7 bases from J, the junction contained 10 bases not matched to a gene. The length of the CDR3 is 16 residues. The CDR3 reads CASSFGMGQGWNEQFF. The CDR3 bases are TGCGCCAGCAGCTTTGGGATGGGACAGGGATGGAATGAGCAGTTCTTC. Supplemented by reference TRBV5-1 and TRBJ2-1, the full variable domain reads KAGVTQTPRYLIKTRGQQVTLSCSPISGHRSVSWYQQTPGQGLQFLFEYFSETQRNKGNFPGRFSGRQFSNSRSEMNVSTLELGDSALYLCASSFGMGQGWNEQFFGPGTRLTVL.

The chain carries TRBV5-1 and TRBJ1-3, with unresolved D. V lost 10 bases and J lost 0, with 14 bases in between. The CDR3 extends over 14 amino acids. The germline V gene encodes CDR1 SGHRS and CDR2 YFSETQ. Here the CDR3 DNA reads TGCGCCGGGCGGGGAAAGGACTCTGGAAACACCATATATTTT. Translating gives CAGRGKDSGNTIYF.

This clone was found once. Written as DNA, the CDR3 is TGTGCTAGTGGTTTGGTACAGTGGGGGAGGGACGAGCAGTACTTC. Its protein product is CASGLVQWGRDEQYF. The chain combines TRBV12-5 with TRBJ2-7; 7 bases line up with TRBD2. Germline assignment: CDR1 LGHNT and CDR2 FRNRAP. The V and J ends lost 0 bases and 5 bases, in that order; junction bases with no gene match: 7. The CDR3 contains 15 residues.

This chain's CDR3 is CASSLDRGWPGELFF. The CDR3 bases are TGTGCCAGTAGTTTGGACAGGGGATGGCCCGGGGAGCTGTTTTTT. The V call is TRBV19, the J call TRBJ2-2, with TRBD1 identical over 9 bases. The length of the CDR3 is 15 residues. J was trimmed by 6 bases and V by 5 bases; bases with no gene match: 7. Germline V gives CDR1 LNHDA, CDR2 SQIVND (reference sequence). Full variable domain (remainder filled in from reference TRBV19 and TRBJ2-2): DGGITQSPKYLFRKEGQNVTLSCEQNLNHDAMYWYRQDPGQGLRLIYYSQIVNDFQKGDIAEGYSVSREKKESFPLTVTSAQKNPTAFYLCASSLDRGWPGELFFGEGSRLTVL.

The rearrangement joins TRBV19 to TRBJ1-3, with 9 bases that match TRBD1. V lost 4 bases to trimming and J lost 4 bases; unmatched junction nucleotides: 5. The germline CDR1 and CDR2 sequences are LNHDA and SQIVND (reference sequence). The CDR3 is made up of 15 amino acids. The CDR3 region is CASSTIGTGGNTIYF. The CDR3, as DNA: TGTGCCAGTAGTACCATTGGGACAGGGGGAAACACCATATATTTT. Supplemented by reference TRBV19 and TRBJ1-3, the full variable domain reads DGGITQSPKYLFRKEGQNVTLSCEQNLNHDAMYWYRQDPGQGLRLIYYSQIVNDFQKGDIAEGYSVSREKKESFPLTVTSAQKNPTAFYLCASSTIGTGGNTIYFGEGSWLTVV.

This CDR3 is CAISKQGNNQPQHF. As DNA, the CDR3 is TGTGCCATCAGTAAACAGGGGAACAATCAGCCCCAGCATTTT. The V and J genes are TRBV10-3 and TRBJ1-5; 7 positions agree with TRBD1. Trimming cost V 5 bases and J 3 bases; bases outside gene matches: 4. The CDR3 length is 14 residues. Germline assignment: CDR1 ENHRY and CDR2 SYGVKD.

The rearrangement uses TRBV30 and TRBJ2-7; D is perhaps TRBD2 (5 bases). The CDR3 totals 11 residues. Trimming removed 5 bases from V and 2 bases from J, with 7 bases in between. Germline V lookup: CDR1 GTSNPN, CDR2 SVGIG (reference sequence). The CDR3 DNA is TGTGCCTGGGGCGGGCCCTACGAGCAGTACTTC. This encodes CAWGGPYEQYF.

This clone came up a few times. J is TRBJ1-1 and V is TRBV2; D ambiguous. The germline gives CDR1 SNHLY, CDR2 FYNNEI. CDR3 length: 14 residues. V was cut by 1 base and J by 3 bases, with 9 bases left in between. CDR3 in amino acids: CASSEVTVDTEAFF. DNA of the CDR3: TGTGCCAGCAGTGAAGTCACGGTGGACACTGAAGCTTTCTTT. The whole variable domain, filled in from reference TRBV2 and TRBJ1-1, reads EPEVTQTPSHQVTQMGQEVILRCVPISNHLYFYWYRQILGQKVEFLVSFYNNEISEKSEIFDDQFSVERPDGSNFTLKIRSTKLEDSAMYFCASSEVTVDTEAFFGQGTRLTVV.

V usage is TRBV19 and J usage is TRBJ1-1; no reliable D call. The V gene's germline CDR1 is LNHDA and CDR2 SQIVND (reference sequence). The CDR3 contains 14 residues. The V end lost 6 bases, the J end lost 2 bases, and 13 bases lay between the germline ends. In DNA, the CDR3 is TGTGCCAGTAGAGAGGCCGTTCGAAACACTGAAGCTTTCTTT. Amino acids: CASREAVRNTEAFF.

The gene calls are TRBV7-2 and TRBJ2-4; tentative D call: TRBD2 (5 bases). The germline gives CDR1 SGHTA, CDR2 FQGNSA. The CDR3 covers 14 residues. V lost 5 bases to trimming and J lost 7 bases, with 15 bases between them. CDR3 residues: CASSPPGLSNIQYF. CDR3 bases: TGTGCCAGCAGCCCCCCCGGACTTTCGAACATTCAGTACTTC.

The chain uses TRBV29-1 and TRBJ2-1; possibly TRBD1 for D (6 bases). The CDR3 sequence is 14 residues long. Germline loops: CDR1 SQVTM, CDR2 ANQGSEA. Trimming removed 7 bases at V and 0 bases at J, with 13 bases between. In DNA, the CDR3 is TGCAGCGGAAAGACAGGAAGCTCCTACAATGAGCAGTTCTTC. Translating gives CSGKTGSSYNEQFF.